This T cell receptor beta chain originates from a study of T cells in Graves' hyperthyroidism and ophthalmopathy. The CDR3 is made up of 15 amino acids. V trimming: 5 bases; J trimming: 0 bases; junction bases outside the gene matches: 7. Amplified regions were TCR beta CDR3 sequences from RNA transcripts. In the first-round RT-PCR of the TCR CDR3, the HTBI primer set was used. One entry per CDR3 protein, called by TCRdb with MiXCR from the multiplex PCR reads. This sample has under 250,000 distinct CDR3 sequences; approximately 25% occur once, and the top ten carry roughly 32%. Points from the study as a whole: Ophthalmopathy was told apart from stable hyperthyroidism by a 13 V-J model.

Comments on this clonotype: Its specificity is unknown.

Thyroid ultrasound, orbital computed tomography, clinical symptoms, and serum thyroxine and TRAb underpinned diagnoses. Extraction of PBMCs used roughly 9.4 ml of fresh peripheral blood. The chain has TRBV12-3 or TRBV12-4 and TRBJ2-7, with 7 positions matching TRBD1. The source material was blood. The clonotype was recovered from a woman aged 35 to 49 with Graves' ophthalmopathy. The CDR3 coding sequence is TGTGCCAGCAGTCTAGGGCGACAGGGCTCCTACGAGCAGTACTTC. Amino acid sequence: CASSLGRQGSYEQYF.